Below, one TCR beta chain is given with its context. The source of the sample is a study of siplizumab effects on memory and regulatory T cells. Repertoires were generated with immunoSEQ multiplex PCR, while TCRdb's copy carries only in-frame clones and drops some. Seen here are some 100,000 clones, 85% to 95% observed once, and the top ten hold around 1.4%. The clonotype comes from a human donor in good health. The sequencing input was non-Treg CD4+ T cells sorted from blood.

The CDR3 reads CASSLRRAETQYF. The CDR3 coding sequence is TGTGCCAGCAGCTTACGGAGGGCAGAGACCCAGTACTTC. The chain employs TRBV7-3 and TRBJ2-5; TRBD2 is a possible D gene (6 bases). Trimming left V 2 bases short and J 4 bases short, with 8 bases between. The CDR3 covers 13 residues. Germline V gene lookup returns CDR1 SGHTA and CDR2 FQGTGA.